These T cell receptor beta chains were read from a single sample in a study of blood T cell repertoires in COVID-19. Sequenced by immunoSEQ multiplex PCR; TCRdb stores in-frame clones only, minus some. The sample holds over 100,000 clones, around 88% seen once. The sequencing sample was made of peripheral blood. These receptors all stem from a man over 45 with acute or convalescent COVID-19. Each CDR3 is given with its conserved first and last residue. The order of the fields is V gene, J gene, clone size, D gene, CDR3 protein, CDR3 DNA. D genes are given only for firm matches. Size is omitted from some rows. Given values are once, few, many or a class for expanded clones.

TRBV7-2	TRBJ2-3	once	TRBD2	CASSLVAGGVTDTQYF	TGTGCCAGCAGCTTAGTAGCGGGAGGGGTCACAGATACGCAGTATTTT
TRBV10-1	TRBJ1-2	.	.	CASSRDTAYGYTF	TGCGCCAGCAGTCGGGACACGGCCTATGGCTACACCTTC
TRBV30	TRBJ1-5	.	.	CAWSVGYSNQPQHF	TGTGCCTGGAGTGTCGGGTATAGCAATCAGCCCCAGCATTTT
TRBV5-6	TRBJ1-4	.	.	CASRSGVGANEKLFF	TGTGCCAGCAGATCGGGGGTCGGCGCTAATGAAAAACTGTTTTTT
TRBV7-2	TRBJ2-1	.	TRBD2	CASSVTSGVSYNEQFF	TGTGCCAGCAGCGTAACTAGCGGGGTGTCCTACAATGAGCAGTTCTTC
TRBV5-1	TRBJ1-4	few	TRBD1	CASSLALDRKNEKLFF	TGCGCCAGCAGCTTGGCCTTGGACAGGAAAAATGAAAAACTGTTTTTT
TRBV2	TRBJ1-1	.	.	CASSVLTSNTEAFF	TGTGCCAGCAGCGTACTTACTTCGAACACTGAAGCTTTCTTT
TRBV30	TRBJ2-7	.	.	CAWSDYYEQYF	TGTGCCTGGAGTGATTACTACGAGCAGTACTTC
TRBV5-5	TRBJ1-5	.	.	CASSIRQDPYSNQPQHF	TGTGCCAGCAGCATCAGACAGGACCCGTATAGCAATCAGCCCCAGCATTTT
TRBV10-1	TRBJ2-7	.	TRBD2	CASSEQASGKGEQYF	TGCGCCAGCAGTGAGCAGGCTAGCGGGAAGGGCGAGCAGTACTTC
TRBV6-6	TRBJ1-4	.	.	CASSVQGLNEKLFF	TGTGCCAGCAGTGTCCAGGGGCTTAATGAAAAACTGTTTTTT
TRBV6-6	TRBJ1-2	once	.	CASSYQQADYGYTF	TGTGCCAGCAGTTATCAACAGGCGGACTATGGCTACACCTTC
TRBV7-2	TRBJ1-1	few	.	CASSLVGQTNTEAFF	TGTGCCAGCAGCTTAGTTGGACAGACGAACACTGAAGCTTTCTTT
TRBV28	TRBJ2-1	once	TRBD1	CASSWGDRDRNKQFF	TGTGCCAGCAGTTGGGGGGACAGGGATCGCAATAAGCAGTTCTTC
TRBV5-4	TRBJ2-1	.	TRBD2	CASSLVGGSSYEQFF	TGTGCCAGCAGCTTGGTTGGCGGGAGTAGCTATGAGCAGTTCTTC
TRBV5-1	TRBJ2-1	.	.	CASSLPPGANNEQFF	TGCGCCAGCAGCTTACCCCCGGGAGCAAACAATGAGCAGTTCTTC
TRBV10-3	TRBJ2-7	.	.	CAITNTGVGNEQYF	TGTGCCATCACCAACACGGGGGTAGGAAACGAGCAGTACTTC
TRBV27	TRBJ2-7	.	TRBD2	CASIKTSGNYEQYF	TGTGCCAGCATTAAGACTAGCGGGAACTACGAGCAGTACTTC
TRBV18	TRBJ2-7	.	.	CASSPSPGPAGEQYF	TGTGCCAGCTCACCCTCACCGGGGCCCGCGGGAGAGCAGTACTTC
TRBV19	TRBJ2-1	.	TRBD2	CASSIGRGALTYNEQFF	TGTGCCAGTAGTATCGGGAGGGGGGCGCTCACCTACAATGAGCAGTTCTTC
TRBV9	TRBJ1-1	.	.	CASSAGHQNTEAFF	TGTGCCAGCAGCGCGGGACATCAGAACACTGAAGCTTTCTTT
TRBV19	TRBJ1-1	.	.	CASSIRTGEAFF	TGTGCCAGTAGTATAAGGACTGGTGAAGCTTTCTTT
TRBV10-3	TRBJ1-2	once	.	CAITGQETIYGYTF	TGTGCCATCACAGGGCAGGAAACAATCTATGGCTACACCTTC
TRBV5-1	TRBJ2-3	.	TRBD1	CASSLMGTGETDTQYF	TGCGCCAGCAGCTTGATGGGGACAGGGGAGACAGATACGCAGTATTTT